The subject of this entry is one T cell receptor beta chain. The antigen remains undetermined. In the naive CD8 group, cells lacked CD45RO and were positively selected for CCR7, so terminally differentiated effector memory CD45RA+ cells were left out. CDR1 and CDR2 (germline): SGDLS, YYNGEE. This CDR3 has 15 amino acids. With 3 bases removed from V and 2 bases from J, the gap between germline ends came to 9 bases. This sample was included in a study of shared clonotypes between healthy human individuals. Across the whole study: The study used three CD4 naive, three CD4 memory, two CD8 naive and one CD8 memory plate per donor. Overall study findings and caveats: Between a handful of donors, naive CD4 clonotypes were shared at a level of roughly 5.5%. Tissue TCR repertoires likely differ from these blood-only repertoires.

Each cell subset's genomic DNA was divided evenly among several immunoSEQ plates. Here immunoSEQ multiplex PCR was the method, and the copy in TCRdb shows in-frame clones only, minus some. The sample consists of hundreds of thousands of clones, approximately 96% of them appearing once. The TCR sequence derives from a woman aged 25 to 39 in good health. This chain links TRBV9 with TRBJ2-6; TRBD1 might be the D (5 bases). Sequencing input: naive CD8+ T cells sorted from blood. The CDR3 region has the DNA TGTGCCAGCAGCGGAGCAGGGACTGGGGCCAACGTCCTGACTTTC. Protein: CASSGAGTGANVLTF.